The 27 T cell receptor beta chains given below trace back to one sample, sequenced in a study of response to subunit inactivated influenza vaccine. Each CDR3 protein gets one entry after TCRdb re-called the RT-PCR reads with MiXCR. The sample includes roughly 630,000 distinct CDR3 sequences, 12% to 15% of them seen just once. The sample in question was PBMCs from blood, obtained roughly 2 weeks before vaccination. These receptors were collected from a man aged 50 or older who received an inactivated influenza vaccine.

The chain is built from TRBV6-2 or TRBV6-3 and TRBJ2-1, with 7 bases lining up with TRBD2. V shed 6 bases, J shed 0 bases, and the junction held 8 bases outside the gene matches. CDR3 size: 16 residues. Germline CDR1 MNHEY, CDR2 SVGEGT. The DNA for the CDR3 is TGTGCCAGCAGGTCGCCTAGCGGAAGCTCCTACAATGAGCAGTTCTTC. Protein product: CASRSPSGSSYNEQFF.

The gene calls are TRBV29-1 and TRBJ1-1; D gene unclear. Germline CDR1 and CDR2: SQVTM and ANQGSEA. The CDR3 length is 8 residues. The CDR3 here is CGISEAFF. CDR3 nucleotides: TGCGGTATCTCTGAAGCTTTCTTT.

There are many counts of this clonotype. The chain uses TRBV18 and TRBJ1-1; no firm D call. There are 14 residues in the CDR3. The ends were cut back, 0 bases at V and 4 bases at J, with 9 bases in the middle. Germline V CDR1 and CDR2: KGHSH, LQKENI. The CDR3 loop reads CASSPPNGPTEAFF. The CDR3 DNA is TGTGCCAGCTCACCACCTAATGGGCCCACTGAAGCTTTCTTT.

This clonotype was seen a handful of times. J is TRBJ2-1 and V is TRBV5-1, with D perhaps matching TRBD1 (5 bases). Germline CDR1 is SGHRS and CDR2 is YFSETQ. The CDR3 extends over 14 amino acids. Between the trimmed V and J ends, which lost 2 bases and 5 bases, there was a span of 11 bases. The CDR3 DNA reads TGCGCCAGCAGCTTTAATGGGGCCCACAATGAGCAGTTCTTC. This translates into CASSFNGAHNEQFF.

V usage is TRBV10-3 and J usage is TRBJ2-1; D is uncertain. V shed 3 bases and J shed 5 bases, with 8 bases lying between them. This CDR3 is 13 amino acids long. Germline CDR1 is ENHRY and CDR2 is SYGVKD. This chain's CDR3 is CAISENLDNEQFF. The DNA of the CDR3 is TGTGCCATCAGTGAAAACCTCGACAATGAGCAGTTCTTC.

This clonotype was detected ten times or more. V and J are TRBV7-2 and TRBJ2-3; D remains unclear. The germline V and J ends were trimmed by 2 bases and 6 bases, with 9 bases remaining between them. Germline V gene sequence: CDR1 SGHTA, CDR2 FQGNSA. There are 13 residues in the CDR3. The CDR3 DNA is TGTGCCAGCAGCTTAAAGACTGGGGATACGCAGTATTTT. Translation gives CASSLKTGDTQYF.

The chain combines TRBV11-2 with TRBJ2-2; possibly TRBD2 for D (5 bases). V lost 5 bases and J 7 bases, leaving 14 bases between the germline ends. CDR1 is SGHAT, CDR2 FQNNGV, per germline. CDR3 length: 14 amino acids. The CDR3 here is CASSTGPGGGELFF. CDR3 nucleotide sequence: TGTGCCAGCAGCACCGGACCAGGAGGCGGGGAGCTGTTTTTT. Supplemented by reference TRBV11-2 and TRBJ2-2, the full variable domain reads EAGVAQSPRYKIIEKRQSVAFWCNPISGHATLYWYQQILGQGPKLLIQFQNNGVVDDSQLPKDRFSAERLKGVDSTLKIQPAKLEDSAVYLCASSTGPGGGELFFGEGSRLTVL.

The V call is TRBV21-1, the J call TRBJ1-2. TRBV21-1 is classified as a pseudogene. CDR3 size: 14 residues. The CDR3, as DNA: TGTGCCAGCAGCAAAAGCAAGGTGGGCTATGGCTACACCTTC. This codes for CASSKSKVGYGYTF.

In its sample, this clonotype was seen many times. V usage is TRBV29-1 and J usage is TRBJ2-7; D may be TRBD1 (5 bases). CDR1 SQVTM and CDR2 ANQGSEA come from the germline V gene. The CDR3 runs 12 residues. Trimming pared 7 bases from V and 0 bases from J, leaving 10 bases between. Here the CDR3 DNA reads TGCAGCGGTCAAAGGGGCTCCTACGAGCAGTACTTC. Translated, it gives CSGQRGSYEQYF.

The sample holds a few counts of this clonotype. Here the CDR3 DNA reads TGCAGCGTGGCGGACACCGACCAAGAGACCCAGTACTTC. Translation gives CSVADTDQETQYF. The chain uses TRBV29-1 and TRBJ2-5; D perhaps matches TRBD1 (5 bases). V was clipped by 6 bases and J by 0 bases, with 11 bases between them. Germline CDR1 SQVTM, CDR2 ANQGSEA. There are 13 residues in the CDR3.

This clonotype was detected ten times or more. The chain recombines TRBV12-3 or TRBV12-4 with TRBJ2-6; no reliable D call. This CDR3 is built from 16 residues. V was shortened by 0 bases and J by 0 bases, with 6 bases between the two germline ends. The CDR3 DNA reads TGTGCCAGCAGTTTAGCAAGGACCTCTGGGGCCAACGTCCTGACTTTC. As protein: CASSLARTSGANVLTF.

The chain employs TRBV6-1 and TRBJ1-1; D gene unclear. The CDR3 is made up of 15 amino acids. V was cut by 4 bases and J by 1 base, with 13 bases left in between. The germline V gene has CDR1 MNHNS and CDR2 SASEGT. CDR3: CASSGPVTGNTEAFF. The CDR3 DNA sequence: TGTGCCAGCAGTGGACCGGTTACTGGGAACACTGAAGCTTTCTTT.

V is TRBV20-1 and J is TRBJ2-5; 8 bases map to TRBD2. Germline CDR1 DFQATT, CDR2 SNEGSKA (reference sequence). The CDR3 extends over 14 amino acids. Trimming at V came to 6 bases and at J to 3 bases, leaving 9 bases not matched to a gene. The CDR3 reads CSAISGLVKETQYF. CDR3 nucleotide sequence: TGCAGTGCCATTTCGGGACTAGTTAAAGAGACCCAGTACTTC.

CDR3 loop: CASSLAVTGGETQYF. CDR3 DNA: TGCGCCAGCAGCTTGGCCGTGACAGGAGGCGAGACCCAGTACTTC. This chain joins TRBV5-1 and TRBJ2-5, with D possibly matching TRBD1 (6 bases). This CDR3 has 15 amino acids. The germline CDR1 and CDR2 sequences are SGHRS and YFSETQ. V was cut by 0 bases and J by 5 bases, with 14 bases left in between.

This clonotype was detected only a few times. J is TRBJ2-7 and V is TRBV5-5, with TRBD1 matching 9 bases. V lost 3 bases to trimming and J lost 2 bases; unmatched junction nucleotides: 9. Germline V gene sequence: CDR1 SGHKS, CDR2 YYEKEE (reference sequence). The CDR3 extends over 16 amino acids. This chain's CDR3 is CASSSNPGQGAYEQYF. For the CDR3, the DNA is TGTGCCAGCAGCTCAAACCCGGGACAGGGAGCCTACGAGCAGTACTTC.

This clonotype was counted only a few times. The J gene is TRBJ2-2, the V gene TRBV28, with D perhaps TRBD1 (5 bases). Germline values: CDR1 MDHEN, CDR2 SYDVKM. The CDR3 has 16 amino acids. The V and J ends lost 1 base and 0 bases respectively, with 9 bases between them. CDR3 protein: CASSLYRFPNTGELFF. For the CDR3, the DNA is TGTGCCAGCAGTTTATACAGGTTCCCGAACACCGGGGAGCTGTTTTTT.

This clonotype was found many times. The chain employs TRBV29-1 and TRBJ2-3; 10 positions agree with TRBD1. Germline V gives CDR1 SQVTM, CDR2 ANQGSEA. The CDR3 loop spans 16 amino acids. With 3 bases clipped from V and 5 bases from J, the junction kept 11 bases outside the gene matches. CDR3 sequence (DNA): TGCAGCGTTGATTCCCTCGACAGGGGGCATCAAGATACGCAGTATTTT. It is translated as CSVDSLDRGHQDTQYF.

This clonotype has only a few counts. This chain joins TRBV7-2 and TRBJ2-7; D is undetermined. Deletions cut 5 bases from V and 6 bases from J, with 8 bases between. The CDR3 runs to 11 residues. Germline-derived CDR1 and CDR2 are SGHTA and FQGNSA. This chain's CDR3 is CASSLTVEQYF. DNA for the CDR3: TGTGCCAGCAGCCTCACCGTCGAGCAGTACTTC.

V and J are TRBV4-3 and TRBJ2-7; 7 nucleotides agree with TRBD1. Trimming cost V 4 bases and J 0 bases; bases outside gene matches: 6. The germline CDR1 and CDR2 sequences are LGHNA and YSLEER. The CDR3 extends over 15 amino acids. The CDR3 is CASSRLRDSSYEQYF. The DNA of the CDR3 is TGCGCCAGCAGCCGCCTCCGGGACAGCTCCTACGAGCAGTACTTC.

The J gene is TRBJ2-3, the V gene TRBV3-1; TRBD1 aligns across 7 bases. The length of the CDR3 is 13 residues. Losses at the gene ends were 3 bases for V and 6 bases for J; bases not matched to a gene: 3. Germline CDR1 LGHDT, CDR2 YNNKEL (reference sequence). The CDR3: CASSHDRDDTQYF. The DNA for the CDR3 is TGTGCCAGCAGCCACGACAGGGACGATACGCAGTATTTT.

This clonotype was observed a handful of times. The DNA for the CDR3 is TGTGCCAGCAGCTGGACTAGCGGGGGTTTAAGGTACTTC. Its protein is CASSWTSGGLRYF. The chain has TRBV7-9 and TRBJ2-5, with 13 bases fitting TRBD2. The CDR3 covers 13 residues. The trim removed 4 bases at V and 13 bases at J, leaving 6 bases unmatched. Per germline, CDR1 SEHNR and CDR2 FQNEAQ (reference sequence).

This clonotype has only a few counts. The chain combines TRBV5-5 with TRBJ2-7, with 10 bases that match TRBD2. From germline, CDR1 is SGHKS and CDR2 YYEKEE (reference sequence). The CDR3 is 15 amino acids. The V and J ends lost 4 bases and 0 bases, in that order; junction bases with no gene match: 4. DNA of the CDR3: TGTGCCAGCAGCAATAGCGGGAGGCCCTCCTACGAGCAGTACTTC. Translated: CASSNSGRPSYEQYF.

This chain links TRBV28 with TRBJ2-5, with a weak D call TRBD2 (6 bases). Germline V gives CDR1 MDHEN, CDR2 SYDVKM. The ends were cut back, 5 bases at V and 0 bases at J, with 19 bases in the middle. The CDR3 loop spans 17 amino acids. The CDR3 loop reads CASSRNPGLKYQETQYF. DNA of the CDR3: TGTGCCAGCAGTCGAAATCCGGGACTCAAGTACCAAGAGACCCAGTACTTC.

V gene TRBV20-1 combines with J gene TRBJ2-7; D is ambiguous. Germline-derived CDR1 and CDR2 are DFQATT and SNEGSKA (reference sequence). V was clipped by 4 bases and J by 3 bases, with 10 bases between them. CDR3 length: 12 residues. The CDR3 here is CSANPSRYEQYF. CDR3 DNA sequence: TGCAGTGCTAACCCTTCCCGCTACGAGCAGTACTTC.

V and J are TRBV7-2 and TRBJ2-2, with 8 bases that match TRBD2. V shed 2 bases and J 7 bases; nucleotides not matched to a gene: 6. CDR1 is SGHTA, CDR2 FQGNSA, per germline. The length of the CDR3 is 15 residues. CDR3 amino acids: CASSLSGGQIGELFF. The CDR3 DNA follows: TGTGCCAGCAGCTTATCGGGGGGGCAGATCGGGGAGCTGTTTTTT.

The sample holds many counts of this clonotype. The chain couples TRBV27 to TRBJ2-7; 7 bases map to TRBD1. The germline CDR1 and CDR2 sequences are MNHEY and SMNVEV (reference sequence). The CDR3 covers 13 residues. V dropped 2 bases and J dropped 6; count of bases not matched to a gene: 4. DNA of the CDR3: TGTGCCAGCAGTTTACTTGCAGGGGGCGAGCAGTACTTC. Residues: CASSLLAGGEQYF.

A few counts support this clonotype. This sequence joins TRBV4-3 and TRBJ1-1; TRBD1 matches at 9 bases. Germline V gene data show CDR1 as LGHNA and CDR2 as YSLEER. Trimming cost V 0 bases and J 3 bases; bases outside gene matches: 8. The CDR3 contains 17 residues. The CDR3 protein is CASSQDLLGQGYTEAFF. CDR3 bases: TGCGCCAGCAGCCAAGATCTGTTGGGACAGGGATACACTGAAGCTTTCTTT.